This entry lists 27 T cell receptor beta chains sequenced from one sample in a study of shared clonotypes between healthy human individuals. TCRdb keeps only in-frame clones here, not all; method: immunoSEQ multiplex PCR. The sample has about 1,800,000 clones; just under 95% are singletons. Naive CD8 cells were CD45RO-negative, positively selected for CCR7, excluding terminally differentiated effector memory CD45RA+ cells. Sequenced material: naive CD8+ T cells sorted from blood. These TCRs come from a young man in good health.

This sequence joins TRBV6-1 and TRBJ2-2; D gene ambiguous. The CDR3 is 14 residues long. Germline V gene sequence: CDR1 MNHNS, CDR2 SASEGT. Trimming took off 9 bases at V and 1 base at J, with 12 bases between the two ends. The CDR3 sequence: CASFPWVNTGELFF. The CDR3 DNA is TGTGCCAGTTTTCCCTGGGTGAACACCGGGGAGCTGTTTTTT.

The chain has TRBV2 and TRBJ2-1; unclear D gene. The CDR3 has 15 amino acids. With 4 bases removed from V and 6 bases from J, the gap between germline ends came to 16 bases. Germline-derived CDR1 and CDR2 are SNHLY and FYNNEI. The DNA for the CDR3 is TGTGCCAGCAGTGGGGTAGCCCCGGAACGCAATGAGCAGTTCTTC. Residues: CASSGVAPERNEQFF.

In the case of this clone: The same CDR3 can be traced to other DNA sequences in this sample. Here the CDR3 reads CASSLIGGNQPQHF. CDR3 DNA: TGTGCCAGCAGTTTAATAGGGGGTAACCAGCCCCAGCATTTT. The chain links TRBV27 to TRBJ1-5; tentatively, D is TRBD1 (6 bases). Trimming stripped 2 bases from V and 7 bases from J, with 12 bases between. The CDR3 totals 14 residues. Germline CDR1 and CDR2: MNHEY and SMNVEV (reference sequence).

This chain uses TRBV6-4 with TRBJ1-6; D is uncertain. CDR1 MRHNA and CDR2 SNTAGT come from the germline V gene. The CDR3 sequence is 14 residues long. V lost 7 bases and J lost 10, with 17 bases in between. CDR3 protein: CASIRPRYLSPLHF. The CDR3 DNA reads TGTGCCAGCATCCGGCCCCGCTATCTCTCACCCCTCCACTTT.

The chain uses TRBV11-2 and TRBJ2-2; no reliable D call. CDR3 length equals 12 residues. V was pared by 0 bases and J by 6 bases, with 2 bases between. Germline-derived CDR1 and CDR2 are SGHAT and FQNNGV. The CDR3 loop is CASSLEAGELFF. In DNA form, the CDR3 reads TGTGCCAGCAGCTTAGAGGCCGGGGAGCTGTTTTTT.

Here the CDR3 DNA reads TGTGCCAGCAGTTTACCGCCCCGGCGGGAGGGGCGAAGAGAGACCCAGTACTTC. Translated: CASSLPPRREGRRETQYF. The chain combines TRBV28 with TRBJ2-5; TRBD2 aligns across 9 bases. V lost 2 bases, J lost 4 bases, and 14 bases stayed unmatched. This CDR3 comprises 18 residues. Germline V gives CDR1 MDHEN, CDR2 SYDVKM.

This chain links TRBV11-2 with TRBJ2-1, with D possibly TRBD2 on 6 matching bases. V was shortened by 1 base and J by 7 bases, with 14 bases between the two germline ends. The CDR3 covers 15 residues. Germline assignment: CDR1 SGHAT and CDR2 FQNNGV. DNA for the CDR3: TGTGCCAGCAGCTTAGTTGTGGGGGGACCAAATGAGCAGTTCTTC. It codes for CASSLVVGGPNEQFF. Full variable domain (missing parts from reference TRBV11-2 and TRBJ2-1): EAGVAQSPRYKIIEKRQSVAFWCNPISGHATLYWYQQILGQGPKLLIQFQNNGVVDDSQLPKDRFSAERLKGVDSTLKIQPAKLEDSAVYLCASSLVVGGPNEQFFGPGTRLTVL.

The V and J genes are TRBV5-4 and TRBJ2-2; 11 bases match TRBD2. J was trimmed by 3 bases and V by 1 base; bases with no gene match: 5. The CDR3 is made up of 17 amino acids. Germline V gene sequence: CDR1 SGHNT, CDR2 YYREEE (reference sequence). The CDR3 here is CASSLMLAGGYTGELFF. In DNA form, the CDR3 reads TGTGCCAGCAGCTTGATGCTAGCGGGAGGCTACACCGGGGAGCTGTTTTTT. Filled out from reference TRBV5-4 and TRBJ2-2, the complete variable domain reads ETGVTQSPTHLIKTRGQQVTLRCSSQSGHNTVSWYQQALGQGPQFIFQYYREEENGRGNFPPRFSGLQFPNYSSELNVNALELDDSALYLCASSLMLAGGYTGELFFGEGSRLTVL.

The V call is TRBV6-4, the J call TRBJ1-3; 8 nucleotides match TRBD1. J lost 2 bases, V lost 4 bases, and 1 base had no gene match. CDR1 and CDR2 from the germline V gene are MRHNA and SNTAGT. The CDR3 has 14 amino acids. CDR3 nucleotide sequence: TGTGCCAGCAGTGCACAGGGGGCTGGAAACACCATATATTTT. Its protein is CASSAQGAGNTIYF.

The gene calls are TRBV4-2 and TRBJ2-7, with D possibly being TRBD2 (5 bases). Germline CDR1 LGHNA, CDR2 YNFKEQ. This CDR3 spans 14 amino acids. V shed 6 bases and J shed 1 base, with 13 bases lying between them. The CDR3 spells CASSLTRTSYEQYF. The CDR3 nucleotides read TGTGCCAGCAGTCTTACACGGACTTCCTACGAGCAGTACTTC.

This clone was picked up one time. The V gene is TRBV6-1, the J gene TRBJ1-2, with 7 nucleotides matching TRBD1. The germline gives CDR1 MNHNS, CDR2 SASEGT. J gave up 4 bases and V 3 bases, and 5 bases lay outside the gene matches. The CDR3 sequence is 14 residues long. DNA for the CDR3: TGTGCCAGCAGTGAGATGACAGGGAGCTATGGCTACACCTTC. Translating it yields CASSEMTGSYGYTF.

V is TRBV5-6 and J is TRBJ2-7, with TRBD2 as a possible D gene (6 bases). V was trimmed by 6 bases and J by 6 bases, leaving 25 bases between them. In germline, CDR1 is SGHDT, CDR2 YYEEEE. CDR3 length: 16 residues. CDR3 amino acids: CASTPLGQGWRGEQYF. The CDR3 bases are TGTGCCAGCACCCCCCTTGGCCAGGGCTGGAGGGGCGAGCAGTACTTC.

V gene TRBV2 combines with J gene TRBJ2-7, with D maybe TRBD1 (5 bases). The CDR3 runs to 16 residues. V was pared by 0 bases and J by 4 bases, with 16 bases between. CDR1 and CDR2 (germline): SNHLY, FYNNEI. The CDR3 spells CASSEAGRAGWYEQYF. CDR3 nucleotides: TGTGCCAGCAGTGAAGCGGGCAGGGCAGGATGGTACGAGCAGTACTTC.

The chain employs TRBV5-4 and TRBJ1-3, with TRBD1 matching over 9 bases. The CDR3 runs 12 residues. The trim removed 4 bases at V and 10 bases at J, leaving 3 bases unmatched. In germline, CDR1 is SGHNT, CDR2 YYREEE (reference sequence). CDR3 sequence (DNA): TGTGCCAGCAGCCCGGGACAGGGAACCATATATTTT. Encoded protein: CASSPGQGTIYF. The full variable domain, in which reference TRBV5-4 and TRBJ1-3 provide the parts outside the CDR3, is ETGVTQSPTHLIKTRGQQVTLRCSSQSGHNTVSWYQQALGQGPQFIFQYYREEENGRGNFPPRFSGLQFPNYSSELNVNALELDDSALYLCASSPGQGTIYFGEGSWLTVV.

The rearrangement links TRBV7-8 to TRBJ2-7; a weak D match, TRBD1 (5 bases). Deletions cut 6 bases from V and 4 bases from J, with 13 bases between. Germline V lookup: CDR1 SGHVS, CDR2 FQNEAQ. The CDR3 spans 13 residues. The CDR3 DNA reads TGTGCCAGCAGAACTGACAGTTCTTACGAGCAGTACTTC. It yields the protein CASRTDSSYEQYF.

The chain is built from TRBV6-1 and TRBJ2-7, with D possibly TRBD1 on 6 matching bases. Germline V CDR1 and CDR2: MNHNS, SASEGT. The length of the CDR3 is 15 residues. V lost 3 bases, J lost 2 bases, and 14 bases lay in between. CDR3 sequence (DNA): TGTGCCAGCAGTGAGATTACAGGGAGAGCCTACGAGCAGTACTTC. It specifies CASSEITGRAYEQYF.

This sequence joins TRBV6-5 and TRBJ1-1; D remains unclear. The V gene lost 1 base and the J gene lost 0 bases, with 9 bases spanning the gap. The CDR3 spans 15 residues. CDR1 MNHEY and CDR2 SVGAGI come from the germline V gene. The chain's CDR3 is CASSYLPEVNTEAFF. For the CDR3, the DNA is TGTGCCAGCAGTTACTTGCCAGAGGTGAACACTGAAGCTTTCTTT.

This clone showed up just once. The chain joins TRBV7-9 to TRBJ2-1, with D possibly being TRBD1 or TRBD2 (6 bases each). This CDR3 comprises 12 residues. CDR1 and CDR2 from the germline V gene are SEHNR and FQNEAQ (reference sequence). Trimming cost V 9 bases and J 3 bases, with 9 bases left between them. The CDR3 spells CARGGSYNEQFF. The CDR3 bases are TGTGCCAGGGGGGGCAGCTACAATGAGCAGTTCTTC.

This sequence joins TRBV25-1 and TRBJ2-3; no clear D gene. Germline V gene sequence: CDR1 MGHDK, CDR2 SYGVNS. The CDR3 is 16 amino acids. Trimming cost V 2 bases and J 0 bases, with 12 bases left between them. The CDR3: CASSEGVLTSTDTQYF. CDR3 nucleotides: TGTGCCAGCAGTGAAGGGGTACTCACTAGCACAGATACGCAGTATTTT.

J is TRBJ2-1 and V is TRBV11-2; 11 positions agree with TRBD2. Germline V lookup: CDR1 SGHAT, CDR2 FQNNGV. J lost 8 bases, V lost 3 bases, and 9 bases had no gene match. This CDR3 region has 16 residues. The chain's CDR3 is CASSFQTSGGIYEQFF. DNA for the CDR3: TGTGCCAGCAGCTTCCAAACTAGCGGGGGCATTTATGAGCAGTTCTTC.

This clone was counted a single time. The CDR3 DNA follows: TGTGCCAGCAGTTATCCGACAGCGGGCACTGAAGCTTTCTTT. It specifies CASSYPTAGTEAFF. This chain uses TRBV6-6 with TRBJ1-1; D might be TRBD1 (5 bases). The CDR3 extends over 14 amino acids. V was trimmed by 3 bases and J by 4 bases, leaving 12 bases between them. The germline V gene has CDR1 MNHNY and CDR2 SVGAGI (reference sequence).

The V gene is TRBV13, the J gene TRBJ2-2; D unclear. This CDR3 region has 15 residues. The germline CDR1 and CDR2 sequences are PRHDT and FYEKMQ (reference sequence). Trimming pared 5 bases from V and 1 base from J, leaving 11 bases between. The CDR3 loop reads CASSPRLENTGELFF. The CDR3 DNA follows: TGTGCCAGCAGCCCGAGACTGGAGAACACCGGGGAGCTGTTTTTT.

The rearrangement links TRBV11-2 to TRBJ2-1; tentative D call: TRBD2 (5 bases). V was trimmed by 0 bases and J by 4 bases, leaving 7 bases between them. Germline loops: CDR1 SGHAT, CDR2 FQNNGV. This CDR3 is 14 amino acids long. The CDR3 loop reads CASSLEADYNEQFF. The CDR3 DNA reads as TGTGCCAGCAGCTTAGAAGCGGATTACAATGAGCAGTTCTTC.

The V and J genes are TRBV27 and TRBJ2-7; weak D call: TRBD1 (5 bases). Germline loops: CDR1 MNHEY, CDR2 SMNVEV (reference sequence). The CDR3 runs to 16 residues. Trimming shortened V by 6 bases and J by 3 bases, and 21 bases separated the two germline ends. CDR3 sequence: CASSTSWGRSIYEQYF. The DNA for the CDR3 is TGTGCCAGCAGCACTTCCTGGGGCAGGTCTATCTACGAGCAGTACTTC.

Concerning this clone: This same CDR3 is encoded by further DNA sequences in the sample. The chain recombines TRBV29-1 with TRBJ2-1, with D perhaps TRBD1 or TRBD2 (5 bases each). V was pared by 0 bases and J by 2 bases, with 5 bases between. CDR1 is SQVTM and CDR2 is ANQGSEA in the germline V gene. This CDR3 region has 13 residues. DNA of the CDR3: TGCAGCGTTGAAGAGGGACCCTACAATGAGCAGTTCTTC. It is translated as CSVEEGPYNEQFF.

This chain joins TRBV6-6 and TRBJ1-4; weak D call: TRBD1 (6 bases). In germline, CDR1 is MNHNY, CDR2 SVGAGI (reference sequence). This CDR3 comprises 16 residues. V dropped 2 bases and J dropped 14 bases, with 24 bases sitting between them. The CDR3 loop is CASSYTSPDRLGELFF. The CDR3 DNA reads TGTGCCAGCAGTTACACCTCCCCAGACAGGCTAGGTGAGCTGTTTTTT.

The chain employs TRBV4-1 and TRBJ1-1, with unresolved D. The length of the CDR3 is 16 residues. Per germline, CDR1 MGHRA and CDR2 YSYEKL. V was clipped by 1 base and J by 1 base, with 13 bases between them. In nucleotides, the CDR3 is TGCGCCAGCAGCCAAGTTGCGGGGATTTCGAACACTGAAGCTTTCTTT. It specifies CASSQVAGISNTEAFF.